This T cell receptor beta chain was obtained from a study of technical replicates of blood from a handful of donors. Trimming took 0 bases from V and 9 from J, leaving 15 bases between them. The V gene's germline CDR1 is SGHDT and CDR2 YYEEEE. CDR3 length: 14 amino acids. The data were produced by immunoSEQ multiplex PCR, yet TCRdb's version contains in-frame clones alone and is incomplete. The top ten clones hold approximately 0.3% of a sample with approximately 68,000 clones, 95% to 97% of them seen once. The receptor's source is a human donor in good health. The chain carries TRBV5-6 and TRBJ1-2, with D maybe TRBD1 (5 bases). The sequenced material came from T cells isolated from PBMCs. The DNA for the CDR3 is TGTGCCAGCAGCTTGGACCGGGACTACCAGAGCTACACCTTC. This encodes CASSLDRDYQSYTF.